A single sample gave rise to the 9 T cell receptor beta chains below, sequenced in a study of T-cell memory formation after mild COVID-19. TCRdb analysed the 5' RACE reads with MiXCR anew, one entry per CDR3 protein. The table has some 350,000 distinct CDR3 sequences, over 10% seen once. The sequenced sample consisted of PBMCs or a T cell subset sorted from them (not recorded which). Source of these receptors: a man aged 18 to 35 who had mild COVID-19 (a few samples of this study predate the infection). Cell type and time point are not known.

This clonotype was found many times. The V call is TRBV2, the J call TRBJ2-3; perhaps TRBD2 as D (6 bases). The CDR3 is made up of 15 amino acids. Looked up from germline, CDR1 is SNHLY and CDR2 is FYNNEI. Trimming left V 5 bases short and J 2 bases short, with 14 bases between. The DNA of the CDR3 is TGTGCCAGCAGTTTTGGTGGCGGGGACACAGATACGCAGTATTTT. Translation gives CASSFGGGDTDTQYF.

This clonotype was picked up many times. The gene calls are TRBV29-1 and TRBJ2-3; 10 bases are a match to TRBD2. The CDR3 contains 19 residues. Per germline, CDR1 SQVTM and CDR2 ANQGSEA. Trimming at V came to 2 bases and at J to 2 bases, leaving 16 bases not matched to a gene. CDR3 protein: CSVERRSVASGGVTDTQYF. Written as DNA, the CDR3 is TGCAGCGTTGAACGCAGATCGGTTGCTAGCGGGGGAGTCACAGATACGCAGTATTTT.

The rearrangement joins TRBV29-1 to TRBJ1-2, with D uncertain. With 7 bases removed from V and 0 bases from J, the gap between germline ends came to 9 bases. This CDR3 region has 12 residues. Germline V gene lookup returns CDR1 SQVTM and CDR2 ANQGSEA. CDR3 protein: CSAVQANYGYTF. The CDR3 coding sequence is TGCAGCGCCGTACAAGCTAACTATGGCTACACCTTC.

The chain uses TRBV14 and TRBJ2-1; D not resolved. CDR1 is SGHDN, CDR2 FVKESK, per germline. Trimming took off 8 bases at V and 3 bases at J, with 5 bases between the two ends. The CDR3 covers 11 residues. The CDR3 sequence: CASALYNEQFF. The CDR3 DNA follows: TGTGCCAGCGCCCTCTACAATGAGCAGTTCTTC.

Note on this clonotype: Mismatch with germline at one junction end may stem from a read error. The rearrangement joins TRBV7-9 to TRBJ2-5, with D unclear. This CDR3 has 12 residues. The germline CDR1 and CDR2 sequences are SEHNR and FQNEAQ (reference sequence). DNA for the CDR3: TGTGCCAGCAGCTTGGGCCCGGCGACCAAGTTCTTC. As protein: CASSLGPATKFF.

The gene calls are TRBV7-9 and TRBJ2-2, with a weak D call TRBD1 (6 bases). The CDR3 contains 13 residues. The V end was cut by 6 bases, the J end by 5 bases, with 10 bases between. Per germline, CDR1 SEHNR and CDR2 FQNEAQ (reference sequence). CDR3 bases: TGTGCCAGCAGACTAGGGGGAACCGGGGAGCTGTTTTTT. Translated: CASRLGGTGELFF.

This clonotype was seen at least ten times. This chain links TRBV6-6 with TRBJ2-3; 8 bases match TRBD2. The germline V gene encodes CDR1 MNHNY and CDR2 SVGAGI (reference sequence). The CDR3 runs to 13 residues. Trimming at V came to 6 bases and at J to 6 bases, leaving 5 bases not matched to a gene. The CDR3 DNA follows: TGTGCCAGCAGGCCGACTAGCGTGGATACGCAGTATTTT. Encoded protein: CASRPTSVDTQYF.

The CDR3 DNA reads TGTGCCAGCAGCCAACTAGCGGGGGGTCCCTACGAGCAGTACTTC. Encoded protein: CASSQLAGGPYEQYF. The V call is TRBV3-1, the J call TRBJ2-7; 11 bases map to TRBD2. The length of the CDR3 is 15 residues. The V gene's germline CDR1 is LGHDT and CDR2 YNNKEL (reference sequence). V lost 2 bases and J lost 2; bases outside the gene matches: 2.

The sample holds a few counts of this clonotype. The chain couples TRBV23-1 to TRBJ1-2, with 7 positions matching TRBD1. TRBV23-1 is an open reading frame, and its role is uncertain. The junction had 9 bases not matched to a gene; V was cut back by 1 base and J by 4 bases. This CDR3 has 16 amino acids. In DNA, the CDR3 is TGCGCCAGCAGTCAATGCGCAGGGGGTTCTCCCTATGGCTACACCTTC. Translating gives CASSQCAGGSPYGYTF.